The 6 T cell receptor beta chains reported below all come from one sample, sequenced in a study of T cells in Graves' hyperthyroidism and ophthalmopathy. RNA transcripts were the template for amplifying TCR beta CDR3 regions. When the TCR CDR3 underwent first-round RT-PCR, the HTBI primer set was used. A single record per CDR3 protein comes from TCRdb applying MiXCR to the multiplex PCR reads. The data hold roughly 160,000 distinct CDR3 sequences, with 8% to 9.5% observed a single time. The material sequenced was blood. All receptors derive from a woman aged 18 to 35 with Graves' hyperthyroidism that later progressed to Graves' ophthalmopathy.

The chain couples TRBV20-1 to TRBJ2-1, with 7 nucleotides matching TRBD2. The CDR3 is 13 residues long. CDR1 and CDR2 from the germline V gene are DFQATT and SNEGSKA (reference sequence). Unmatched junction bases numbered 7, after V lost 2 bases and J lost 9 bases. The CDR3 loop is CSARSPSGGEQFF. The CDR3 region has the DNA TGCAGTGCTAGATCCCCTAGCGGAGGTGAGCAGTTCTTC.

This clonotype was recorded many times. This chain uses TRBV7-8 with TRBJ1-1; unclear D gene. Per the germline V gene, CDR1 is SGHVS and CDR2 is FQNEAQ. The V end was cut by 1 base, the J end by 4 bases, with 7 bases between. The CDR3 totals 13 residues. CDR3 sequence reads: CASSLGSSTEAFF. CDR3 sequence (DNA): TGTGCCAGCAGCTTAGGGTCCTCCACTGAAGCTTTCTTT.

This clonotype was observed a few times. This sequence joins TRBV5-6 and TRBJ2-3, with 10 bases matching TRBD2. The CDR3 loop spans 16 amino acids. Germline V lookup: CDR1 SGHDT, CDR2 YYEEEE. The V and J ends lost 0 bases and 1 base, in that order; junction bases with no gene match: 2. This chain's CDR3 is CASSLGSGRRTDTQYF. The CDR3 nucleotides read TGTGCCAGCAGCTTGGGTAGCGGGAGGCGCACAGATACGCAGTATTTT. Full variable domain (missing parts from reference TRBV5-6 and TRBJ2-3): DAGVTQSPTHLIKTRGQQVTLRCSPKSGHDTVSWYQQALGQGPQFIFQYYEEEERQRGNFPDRFSGHQFPNYSSELNVNALLLGDSALYLCASSLGSGRRTDTQYFGPGTRLTVL.

This clonotype was observed many times. V and J are TRBV6-1 and TRBJ1-1, with 10 positions matching TRBD1. The CDR3 is 16 residues long. Losses at the gene ends were 5 bases for V and 5 bases for J; bases not matched to a gene: 11. The germline gives CDR1 MNHNS, CDR2 SASEGT. This CDR3 is CASSKRQGAFETEAFF. In nucleotides, the CDR3 is TGTGCCAGCAGTAAAAGACAGGGGGCGTTTGAAACTGAAGCTTTCTTT.

This chain joins TRBV7-9 and TRBJ1-5; D gene unclear. CDR3 size: 16 residues. V shed 5 bases and J shed 3 bases, with 17 bases lying between them. The germline V gene encodes CDR1 SEHNR and CDR2 FQNEAQ (reference sequence). DNA for the CDR3: TGTGCCAGCAGCCCCCAGGCGGGGTCGAACAATCAGCCCCAGCATTTT. Its translation: CASSPQAGSNNQPQHF.

This clonotype was observed many times. This chain uses TRBV28 with TRBJ2-2; D call uncertain. Germline CDR1 and CDR2: MDHEN and SYDVKM. Trimming removed 2 bases at V and 5 bases at J, with 18 bases between. The length of the CDR3 is 17 residues. CDR3 nucleotides: TGTGCCAGCAGTTTAACTCCGCGGACCGCGAGGACCGGGGAGCTGTTTTTT. Translation: CASSLTPRTARTGELFF. The variable domain in full, completed from reference TRBV28 and TRBJ2-2, reads DVKVTQSSRYLVKRTGEKVFLECVQDMDHENMFWYRQDPGLGLRLIYFSYDVKMKEKGDIPEGYSVSREKKERFSLILESASTNQTSMYLCASSLTPRTARTGELFFGEGSRLTVL.